Listed below are T cell receptor beta chains from one sample, sequenced in a study of blood T cell repertoires in COVID-19. Generated by immunoSEQ multiplex PCR, the TCRdb table keeps only in-frame clones and is missing some. The repertoire holds 250,000 to 300,000 clones, with about four fifths as singletons. Sequenced material: peripheral blood. The receptors here all came from a man older than 75 with acute or convalescent COVID-19. Both conserved end residues are part of each CDR3. Each record gives: CDR3 protein, CDR3 DNA, J gene, clone size, V gene, CDR3 length, D gene. D genes are given only for firm matches. Only part of the rows carry a size: once, few, many, or a class if the clone is expanded.

CDR3: CASSSGLRRVLTF
DNA: TGTGCCAGCAGTTCCGGTCTGCGCCGCGTCCTGACTTTC
J: TRBJ2-6
size: -
V: TRBV28
length: 13
D: -

CDR3: CSVDLGGTQYF
DNA: TGCAGCGTAGACCTCGGGGGGACGCAGTATTTT
J: TRBJ2-3
size: -
V: TRBV29-1
length: 11
D: TRBD2

CDR3: CAISEYRNVYGYTF
DNA: TGTGCCATCAGTGAGTACAGGAATGTCTATGGCTACACCTTC
J: TRBJ1-2
size: -
V: TRBV10-3
length: 14
D: -

CDR3: CASSWTGGEGEKLFF
DNA: TGTGCCAGCAGCTGGACAGGGGGCGAGGGTGAAAAACTGTTTTTT
J: TRBJ1-4
size: -
V: TRBV9
length: 15
D: TRBD1

CDR3: CASSITSGRVRYEQYF
DNA: TGTGCCAGCAGCATTACTAGCGGGAGGGTCAGGTACGAGCAGTACTTC
J: TRBJ2-7
size: -
V: TRBV6-2/TRBV6-3
length: 16
D: TRBD2

CDR3: CASSQAWLAGGGGGDTQYF
DNA: TGTGCCAGCAGCCAAGCCTGGCTAGCGGGAGGTGGGGGGGGAGATACGCAGTATTTT
J: TRBJ2-3
size: -
V: TRBV4-2
length: 19
D: TRBD2

CDR3: CASSLGGSSGNEQFF
DNA: TGCGCCAGCAGCTTGGGCGGGAGTTCGGGTAATGAGCAGTTCTTC
J: TRBJ2-1
size: -
V: TRBV5-1
length: 15
D: TRBD2

CDR3: CASSRGANTQYF
DNA: TGTGCCAGCAGCCGGGGGGCAAATACGCAGTATTTT
J: TRBJ2-3
size: many
V: TRBV27
length: 12
D: -

CDR3: CASRLAGGKYNEQFF
DNA: TGTGCCAGCCGACTAGCGGGAGGGAAGTACAATGAGCAGTTCTTC
J: TRBJ2-1
size: -
V: TRBV11-2
length: 15
D: TRBD2

CDR3: CASSLTTSGSYNEQFF
DNA: TGCGCCAGCAGCTTGACGACTAGCGGGAGCTACAATGAGCAGTTCTTC
J: TRBJ2-1
size: -
V: TRBV5-1
length: 16
D: TRBD2

CDR3: CASSFGTSGGQTDTQYF
DNA: TGCGCCAGCAGCTTCGGGACTAGCGGGGGTCAAACAGATACGCAGTATTTT
J: TRBJ2-3
size: -
V: TRBV5-1
length: 17
D: TRBD2

CDR3: CSVGAHGTDTQYF
DNA: TGCAGCGTTGGGGCGCATGGGACAGATACGCAGTATTTT
J: TRBJ2-3
size: -
V: TRBV29-1
length: 13
D: -

CDR3: CASSLTSSNIQYF
DNA: TGTGCCAGCAGCTTGACTAGTTCGAACATTCAGTACTTC
J: TRBJ2-4
size: -
V: TRBV5-6
length: 13
D: -

CDR3: CASGGVGLSNYGYTF
DNA: TGTGCCAGCGGCGGGGTGGGCCTCTCTAACTATGGCTACACCTTC
J: TRBJ1-2
size: -
V: TRBV6-5
length: 15
D: -

CDR3: CASTLSRVAFF
DNA: TGTGCCAGCACCCTTTCCCGGGTAGCTTTCTTT
J: TRBJ1-1
size: once
V: TRBV28
length: 11
D: -

CDR3: CAISASPAGGPDTQYF
DNA: TGTGCCATCAGTGCTTCTCCAGCGGGAGGGCCAGATACGCAGTATTTT
J: TRBJ2-3
size: -
V: TRBV10-3
length: 16
D: TRBD2

CDR3: CAPRTGGATGELFF
DNA: TGTGCCCCTAGGACAGGGGGCGCGACCGGGGAGCTGTTTTTT
J: TRBJ2-2
size: -
V: TRBV24-1
length: 14
D: TRBD1

CDR3: CASTPLFGRAGETQYF
DNA: TGCGCCAGCACCCCCCTTTTTGGGAGGGCCGGGGAGACCCAGTACTTC
J: TRBJ2-5
size: -
V: TRBV4-1
length: 16
D: TRBD2

CDR3: CASSSTTSEETQYF
DNA: TGCGCCAGCAGCTCAACGACTAGCGAAGAGACCCAGTACTTC
J: TRBJ2-5
size: -
V: TRBV5-1
length: 14
D: TRBD2

CDR3: CATSRDGAGWDIQYF
DNA: TGTGCCACCAGCAGAGATGGAGCGGGATGGGACATTCAGTACTTC
J: TRBJ2-4
size: -
V: TRBV15
length: 15
D: TRBD2

CDR3: CASVRGRPNEKLFF
DNA: TGTGCCAGCGTTAGGGGGCGGCCTAATGAAAAACTGTTTTTT
J: TRBJ1-4
size: -
V: TRBV6-5
length: 14
D: TRBD1

CDR3: CASSSQPESPQEQYF
DNA: TGTGCCAGCAGCTCACAACCCGAATCCCCACAGGAGCAGTACTTC
J: TRBJ2-7
size: -
V: TRBV5-4
length: 15
D: -

CDR3: CASSLAEGTRAFF
DNA: TGTGCCAGCAGCTTAGCGGAGGGTACGCGGGCTTTCTTT
J: TRBJ1-1
size: -
V: TRBV11-1
length: 13
D: -

CDR3: CASSEPGSSYEQYF
DNA: TGTGCCAGCAGTGAACCGGGGAGCTCCTACGAGCAGTACTTC
J: TRBJ2-7
size: -
V: TRBV6-1
length: 14
D: -

CDR3: CASSLAGGMISYEQYF
DNA: TGTGCCAGCAGCTTGGCTGGGGGGATGATATCCTACGAGCAGTACTTC
J: TRBJ2-7
size: -
V: TRBV5-4
length: 16
D: -

CDR3: CASSPFDTSGRAGGANVLTF
DNA: TGTGCCAGCTCACCCTTCGACACTAGCGGGAGGGCCGGTGGGGCCAACGTCCTGACTTTC
J: TRBJ2-6
size: -
V: TRBV18
length: 20
D: TRBD2

CDR3: CATSDRVNTEAFF
DNA: TGTGCCACCAGTGACCGGGTGAACACTGAAGCTTTCTTT
J: TRBJ1-1
size: few
V: TRBV24-1
length: 13
D: -

CDR3: CASSPGTGNYNEQFF
DNA: TGTGCCAGCAGTCCGGGGACAGGGAATTACAATGAGCAGTTCTTC
J: TRBJ2-1
size: -
V: TRBV7-8
length: 15
D: TRBD1

CDR3: CASSASRHNNQPQHF
DNA: TGTGCCAGCAGTGCGTCGCGACACAACAATCAGCCCCAGCATTTT
J: TRBJ1-5
size: few
V: TRBV2
length: 15
D: -

CDR3: CASSPDRVSPLHF
DNA: TGTGCCAGCAGCCCGGACAGAGTTTCACCCCTCCACTTT
J: TRBJ1-6
size: few
V: TRBV3-1/TRBV3-2
length: 13
D: -

CDR3: CASSLAGGVREQFF
DNA: TGCGCCAGCAGCTTAGCGGGAGGAGTTCGTGAGCAGTTCTTC
J: TRBJ2-1
size: once
V: TRBV5-1
length: 14
D: TRBD2

CDR3: CASKSGFNSPLHF
DNA: TGTGCCAGCAAATCAGGCTTTAATTCACCCCTCCACTTT
J: TRBJ1-6
size: -
V: TRBV6-5
length: 13
D: -

CDR3: CASSLIPGNAYEQYF
DNA: TGCGCCAGCAGCTTGATCCCAGGGAACGCCTACGAGCAGTACTTC
J: TRBJ2-7
size: -
V: TRBV5-1
length: 15
D: -

CDR3: CASSQAQSGPEAFF
DNA: TGCGCCAGCAGCCAAGCCCAAAGCGGGCCTGAAGCTTTCTTT
J: TRBJ1-1
size: once
V: TRBV4-1
length: 14
D: -

CDR3: CASSLDRGGYTF
DNA: TGTGCCAGCAGCCTCGACCGGGGTGGCTACACCTTC
J: TRBJ1-2
size: -
V: TRBV5-6
length: 12
D: -

CDR3: CASSLGFRTGDGGELFF
DNA: TGTGCCAGCAGTTTGGGGTTTCGGACGGGAGACGGCGGGGAGCTGTTTTTT
J: TRBJ2-2
size: -
V: TRBV27
length: 17
D: -

CDR3: CASSISFAGNTGELFF
DNA: TGTGCCAGTAGTATTAGTTTCGCAGGGAACACCGGGGAGCTGTTTTTT
J: TRBJ2-2
size: -
V: TRBV19
length: 16
D: -

CDR3: CASSQASGSNTGELFF
DNA: TGTGCCAGCAGCCAGGCTAGCGGCTCGAACACCGGGGAGCTGTTTTTT
J: TRBJ2-2
size: once
V: TRBV3-1/TRBV3-2
length: 16
D: TRBD2

CDR3: CASSGRGGEETQYF
DNA: TGTGCCAGCAGTGGGAGGGGGGGAGAAGAGACCCAGTACTTC
J: TRBJ2-5
size: -
V: TRBV28
length: 14
D: -

CDR3: CASSAPGAVELFF
DNA: TGTGCCAGCAGTGCCCCCGGAGCTGTGGAGCTGTTTTTT
J: TRBJ2-2
size: few
V: TRBV6-2/TRBV6-3
length: 13
D: -

CDR3: CASSPRQGAGSPLHF
DNA: TGTGCCAGCAGCCCCCGACAGGGGGCGGGTTCACCCCTCCACTTT
J: TRBJ1-6
size: -
V: TRBV3-1/TRBV3-2
length: 15
D: TRBD1

CDR3: CASSLVTGNTGELFF
DNA: TGTGCCAGCAGCTTGGTGACGGGGAACACCGGGGAGCTGTTTTTT
J: TRBJ2-2
size: -
V: TRBV5-5
length: 15
D: -

CDR3: CASSLGTKDRDQRYF
DNA: TGTGCCAGCAGCTTAGGCACTAAAGACAGGGATCAGCGGTATTTT
J: TRBJ2-3
size: -
V: TRBV7-8
length: 15
D: TRBD1

CDR3: CASSELLYEQYF
DNA: TGCGCCAGCAGTGAACTTCTCTACGAGCAGTACTTC
J: TRBJ2-7
size: -
V: TRBV10-2
length: 12
D: -

CDR3: CASSIGLAGAEQFF
DNA: TGTGCCAGCAGCATAGGACTAGCGGGGGCTGAGCAGTTCTTC
J: TRBJ2-1
size: -
V: TRBV7-2
length: 14
D: TRBD2

CDR3: CASSPGQGLAYNEQFF
DNA: TGTGCCAGCAGCCCCGGACAGGGCCTAGCCTACAATGAGCAGTTCTTC
J: TRBJ2-1
size: -
V: TRBV2
length: 16
D: TRBD1

CDR3: CASSLDPGGNQPQHF
DNA: TGCGCCAGCAGCTTGGATCCAGGGGGCAATCAGCCCCAGCATTTT
J: TRBJ1-5
size: -
V: TRBV5-1
length: 15
D: -

CDR3: CAWSGSQGIPLSGNTIYF
DNA: TGTGCCTGGAGTGGGTCACAGGGAATACCCCTCTCTGGAAACACCATATATTTT
J: TRBJ1-3
size: -
V: TRBV30
length: 18
D: -

CDR3: CASSLEGQGTPYEQYF
DNA: TGTGCCAGCAGTTTGGAGGGACAGGGGACCCCCTACGAGCAGTACTTC
J: TRBJ2-7
size: -
V: TRBV28
length: 16
D: TRBD1

CDR3: CASSLAGQQYTEAFF
DNA: TGCGCCAGCAGCTTGGCAGGACAACAATACACTGAAGCTTTCTTT
J: TRBJ1-1
size: -
V: TRBV5-1
length: 15
D: -

CDR3: CATSELAGGADTQYF
DNA: TGTGCCACCAGTGAATTAGCGGGGGGCGCGGATACGCAGTATTTT
J: TRBJ2-3
size: -
V: TRBV24-1
length: 15
D: TRBD2

CDR3: CASSEVPGVGEQYF
DNA: TGCGCCAGCAGCGAAGTACCGGGAGTGGGGGAGCAGTACTTC
J: TRBJ2-7
size: -
V: TRBV4-1
length: 14
D: -

CDR3: CSARDRVEAFF
DNA: TGCAGTGCTAGGGACAGGGTTGAAGCTTTCTTT
J: TRBJ1-1
size: -
V: TRBV20-1
length: 11
D: TRBD1

CDR3: CAISGGGVGYTF
DNA: TGTGCCATCAGTGGTGGGGGGGTCGGCTACACCTTC
J: TRBJ1-2
size: few
V: TRBV10-3
length: 12
D: -

CDR3: CASSISDTGELFF
DNA: TGTGCCAGCAGCATCAGTGACACCGGGGAGCTGTTTTTT
J: TRBJ2-2
size: -
V: TRBV3-1/TRBV3-2
length: 13
D: -

CDR3: CASSLVADTQYF
DNA: TGCGCCAGCAGCTTGGTCGCAGATACGCAGTATTTT
J: TRBJ2-3
size: -
V: TRBV5-1
length: 12
D: -